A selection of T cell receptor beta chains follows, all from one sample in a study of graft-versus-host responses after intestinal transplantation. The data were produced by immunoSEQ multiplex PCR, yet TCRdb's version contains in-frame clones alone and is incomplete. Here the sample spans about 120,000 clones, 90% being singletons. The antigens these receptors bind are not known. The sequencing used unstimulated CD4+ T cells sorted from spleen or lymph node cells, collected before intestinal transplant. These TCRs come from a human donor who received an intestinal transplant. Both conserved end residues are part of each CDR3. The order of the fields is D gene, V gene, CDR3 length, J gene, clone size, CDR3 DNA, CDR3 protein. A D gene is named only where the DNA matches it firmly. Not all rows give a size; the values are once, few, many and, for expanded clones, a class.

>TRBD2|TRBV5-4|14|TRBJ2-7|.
TGTGCCAGCGGTCGGAGCGGGAACTCCTACGAGCAGTACTTC
CASGRSGNSYEQYF
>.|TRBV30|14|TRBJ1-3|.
TGTGCCTGGAGTCAAGGGGGCTCTGGAAACACCATATATTTT
CAWSQGGSGNTIYF
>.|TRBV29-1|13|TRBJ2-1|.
TGCAGCGCAGAGTGGGCCTCTGGAACTGAGCAGTTCTTC
CSAEWASGTEQFF
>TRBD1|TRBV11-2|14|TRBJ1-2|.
TGTGCCAGCAGCGTCCTAGGGGGCGCATATGGCTACACCTTC
CASSVLGGAYGYTF
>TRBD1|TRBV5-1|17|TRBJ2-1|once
TGCGCCAGCAGCTCCTTCGCCGGGACAGGGATTAAGGATGAGCAGTTCTTC
CASSSFAGTGIKDEQFF
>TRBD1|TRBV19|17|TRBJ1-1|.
TGTGCCAGTAGTATCGTCCCGGGACAGGGAAGGAACACTGAAGCTTTCTTT
CASSIVPGQGRNTEAFF
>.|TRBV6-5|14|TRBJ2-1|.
TGTGCCAGCAGGCGAATCCGCTCCTACAATGAGCAGTTCTTC
CASRRIRSYNEQFF
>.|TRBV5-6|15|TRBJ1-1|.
TGTGCCAGCAGCTCGGGGGTATTGGGCGGCACTGAAGCTTTCTTT
CASSSGVLGGTEAFF
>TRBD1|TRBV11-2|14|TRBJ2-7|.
TGTGCCAGCAGCTTGCACAGGGGATTACACGAGCAGTACTTC
CASSLHRGLHEQYF
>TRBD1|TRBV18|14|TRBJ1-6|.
TGTGCCAGCTCACGGGGACAGGCAGATTCACCCCTCCACTTT
CASSRGQADSPLHF
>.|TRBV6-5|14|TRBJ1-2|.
TGTGCCAGCAGAAGACATGGGGAGGACTATGGCTACACCTTC
CASRRHGEDYGYTF
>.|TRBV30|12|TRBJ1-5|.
TGTGCCTGGAGTGTAAACGGTCAGCCCCAGCATTTT
CAWSVNGQPQHF
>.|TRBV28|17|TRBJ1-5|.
TGTGCCAGCAGTTCGTACAGGGCCAGAGGTAGCAATCAGCCCCAGCATTTT
CASSSYRARGSNQPQHF
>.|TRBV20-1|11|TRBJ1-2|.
TGCAGTGCTAGTCGGGGATATGGCTACACCTTC
CSASRGYGYTF
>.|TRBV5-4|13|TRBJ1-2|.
TGTGCCAGCAGCGAAGGCAGGAACTATGGCTACACCTTC
CASSEGRNYGYTF
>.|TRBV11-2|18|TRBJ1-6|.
TGTGCCAGCAGCGTAGCGGCTGCAGGGGCGGCCTATAATTCACCCCTCCACTTT
CASSVAAAGAAYNSPLHF
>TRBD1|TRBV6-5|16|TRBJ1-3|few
TGTGCCAGCAGTTACCGGACAGGCATCTCTGGAAACACCATATATTTT
CASSYRTGISGNTIYF
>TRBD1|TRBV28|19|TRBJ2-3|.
TGTGCCAGCAGTTTATGGGACGGTGGGCCGGGACAGGGAACAGATACGCAGTATTTT
CASSLWDGGPGQGTDTQYF
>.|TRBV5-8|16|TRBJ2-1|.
TGTGCCAGCAGCTTACAGAGCTTACCTTCCTACAATGAGCAGTTCTTC
CASSLQSLPSYNEQFF
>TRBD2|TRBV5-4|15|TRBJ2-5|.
TGTGCCAGCAGCCGCGGGACTAGCGGGCAAGAGACCCAGTACTTC
CASSRGTSGQETQYF
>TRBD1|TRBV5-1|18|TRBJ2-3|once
TGCGCCAGCAGCTTGAGGCCGGGACAGAGAACTAGCACAGATACGCAGTATTTT
CASSLRPGQRTSTDTQYF
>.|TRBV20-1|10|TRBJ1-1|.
TGCAGTGTGGGAGTCGCTGAAGCTTTCTTT
CSVGVAEAFF
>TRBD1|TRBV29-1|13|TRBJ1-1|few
TGCAGCGTTGTAGGACAGGGGGTTATAGGAGCTTTCTTT
CSVVGQGVIGAFF
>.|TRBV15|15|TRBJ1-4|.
TGTGCCACCAGCGCCTTGGGGGGGCTTGGTGAAAAACTGTTTTTT
CATSALGGLGEKLFF
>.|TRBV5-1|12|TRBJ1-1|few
TGCGCCTCGAGGAGGGGAGACACTGAAGCTTTCTTT
CASRRGDTEAFF
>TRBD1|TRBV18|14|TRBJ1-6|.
TGTGCCACCTTTGCCGGGACAGGGAATTCACCCCTCCACTTT
CATFAGTGNSPLHF
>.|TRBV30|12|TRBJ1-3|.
TGTGCCTGGAGCAACTCTGGAAACACCATATATTTT
CAWSNSGNTIYF
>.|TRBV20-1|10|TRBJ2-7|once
TGCAGTGCTACCAACAGCGAGCAGTACTTC
CSATNSEQYF
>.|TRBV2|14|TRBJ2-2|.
TGTGCCAGCAGTGTACATTCAAACACCGGGGAGCTGTTTTTT
CASSVHSNTGELFF
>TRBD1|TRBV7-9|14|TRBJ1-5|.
TGTGCCAGCAGCTTGACAGGGGGGAATCAGCCCCAGCATTTT
CASSLTGGNQPQHF
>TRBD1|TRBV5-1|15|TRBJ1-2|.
TGCGCCAGCAGCTCCCAAGGGACAGTGAACTATGGCTACACCTTC
CASSSQGTVNYGYTF
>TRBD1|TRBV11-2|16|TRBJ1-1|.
TGTGCCAGCAGCTTGAGATGGACAGGGGCTGACACTGAAGCTTTCTTT
CASSLRWTGADTEAFF
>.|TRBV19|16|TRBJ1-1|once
TGTGCCAGTATACGACAGGCCGGAGCCCTAAACACTGAAGCTTTCTTT
CASIRQAGALNTEAFF
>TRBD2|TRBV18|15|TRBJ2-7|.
TGTGCCAGCTCACCACCTTTAGCGGGAGGCTACGAGCAGTACTTC
CASSPPLAGGYEQYF
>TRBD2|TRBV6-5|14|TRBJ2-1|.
TGTGCCAGCAGCAGGACTAGCGGGAGTTATGAGCAGTTCTTC
CASSRTSGSYEQFF
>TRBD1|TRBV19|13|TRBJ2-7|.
TGTGCCAGTAGTGGGACAGGGACCTACGAGCAGTACTTC
CASSGTGTYEQYF
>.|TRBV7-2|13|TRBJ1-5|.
TGTGCCAGCAGCCCCCGCCGGAATCAGCCCCAGCATTTT
CASSPRRNQPQHF
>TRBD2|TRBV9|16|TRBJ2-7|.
TGTGCCAGCAGCCCCCAAGCGGGGCAAGTTCTCTACGAGCAGTACTTC
CASSPQAGQVLYEQYF
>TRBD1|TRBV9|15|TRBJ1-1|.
TGTGCCAGCAGCGTAGTGAGGACAGGGGAGACTGAAGCTTTCTTT
CASSVVRTGETEAFF
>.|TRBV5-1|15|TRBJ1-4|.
TGCGCCAGCAGCCAAAACCAGGGAATGAGTGAAAAACTGTTTTTT
CASSQNQGMSEKLFF
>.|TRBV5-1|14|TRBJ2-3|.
TGCGCCAGCAGCTACCGGGAAGTCGCAGATACGCAGTATTTT
CASSYREVADTQYF
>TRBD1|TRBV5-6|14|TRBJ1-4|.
TGTGCCAGCAGCTTGAGGGGTTTCGGACAGGGGCTGTTTTTT
CASSLRGFGQGLFF
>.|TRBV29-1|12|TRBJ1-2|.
TGCAGCGTTGAAGTGATGCAGGGAGGCTACACCTTC
CSVEVMQGGYTF
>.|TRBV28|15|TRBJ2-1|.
TGTGCCAGCAGTTTAGGGCCCCGAGGGTCCAATGAGCAGTTCTTC
CASSLGPRGSNEQFF
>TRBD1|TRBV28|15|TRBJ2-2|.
TGTGCCAGCTCCTTTGGGGACAGAAACACCGGGGAGCTGTTTTTT
CASSFGDRNTGELFF
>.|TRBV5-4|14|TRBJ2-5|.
TGTGCCAGCAGTCTGCAGGGTCCACAAGAGACCCAGTACTTC
CASSLQGPQETQYF
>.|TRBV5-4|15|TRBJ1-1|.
TGTGCCAGCAGCCGGGAGGGGGGGAGGAACACTGAAGCTTTCTTT
CASSREGGRNTEAFF
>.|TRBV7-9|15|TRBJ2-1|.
TGTGCCAGCAGCTTGGCCCAGGGTTCCTACAATGAGCAGTTCTTC
CASSLAQGSYNEQFF
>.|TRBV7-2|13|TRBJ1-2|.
TGTGCCAGCAGCTTCAGGGATTCCTATGGCTACACCTTC
CASSFRDSYGYTF
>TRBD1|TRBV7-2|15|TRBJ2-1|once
TGTGCCAGCGGAGGACAGGGACGTTGGGTCAATGAGCAGTTCTTC
CASGGQGRWVNEQFF
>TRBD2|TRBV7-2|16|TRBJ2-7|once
TGTGCCAGCAGCCCCAGACTAGCGGTGGGGACCTACGAGCAGTACTTC
CASSPRLAVGTYEQYF